This TCR beta chain was identified during a study of T-cell reconstitution after alpha-beta-depleted transplantation in children. Study results and limitations: As was reported, about two months after transplant, alpha-beta T cells came from several hundred expanded graft clones. A year had passed since transplant, and T-cell counts and diversity by then came mostly from newly produced T cells.

Comments on this clonotype: No antigen is known for it.

For TCRbeta, the library was prepared with unique molecular identifiers. TCRdb itself ran the PCR reads through MiXCR, one entry per CDR3 protein. Found here are some 550,000 distinct CDR3 sequences, 23% of them singletons; the top ten hold 12% to 15%. This material consisted of PBMCs, mostly from graft donor cells, taken 360 days after TCRalphabeta/CD19-depleted stem cell transplant. This receptor was identified in a boy under three years old who had a stem cell transplant for acute myeloid leukemia, so the T cells may come from the graft donor.

CDR3 DNA sequence: TGCGCCAGCAGCCAAGGATCTAGGTCCTACGAGCAGTACTTC. Protein sequence: CASSQGSRSYEQYF. The chain joins TRBV4-3 to TRBJ2-7; D is unclear. The V gene's germline CDR1 is LGHNA and CDR2 YSLEER. The CDR3 is 14 residues long. The ends were cut back, 1 base at V and 1 base at J, with 8 bases in the middle.